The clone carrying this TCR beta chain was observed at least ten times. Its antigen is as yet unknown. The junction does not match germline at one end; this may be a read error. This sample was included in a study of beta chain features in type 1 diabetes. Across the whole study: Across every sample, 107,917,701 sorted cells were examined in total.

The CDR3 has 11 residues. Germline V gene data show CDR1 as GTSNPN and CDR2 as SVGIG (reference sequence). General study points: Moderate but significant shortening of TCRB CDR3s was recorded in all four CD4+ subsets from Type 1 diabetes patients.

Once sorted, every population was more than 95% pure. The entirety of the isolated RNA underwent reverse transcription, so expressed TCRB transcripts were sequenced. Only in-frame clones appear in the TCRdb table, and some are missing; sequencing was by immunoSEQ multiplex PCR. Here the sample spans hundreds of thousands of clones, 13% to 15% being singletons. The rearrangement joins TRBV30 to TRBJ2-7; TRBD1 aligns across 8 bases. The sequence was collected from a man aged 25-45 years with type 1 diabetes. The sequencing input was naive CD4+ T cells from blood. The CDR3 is CACPTGTGAHF. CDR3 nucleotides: TGTGCCTGTCCGACCGGGACAGGAGCCCACTTC.